These T cell receptor beta chains were read from a single sample in a study of cytomegalovirus exposure and HLA in healthy donors. Produced via immunoSEQ multiplex PCR; TCRdb's table is partial and in-frame only. Among some 110,000 clones, around three quarters were seen once, and the ten largest hold about 5%. Sequencing input: PBMCs. Source of these receptors: a man aged 50 to 60 in good health and CMV-seropositive. Each CDR3 is given with its conserved first and last residue. The order of the fields is clone size, V gene, D gene, J gene, CDR3 DNA, CDR3 protein. A D gene is named only where the DNA matches it firmly. Clone size is not always given. Where it is, it says once, few, many or a class for expanded clones.

clone_size: -
v_call: TRBV10-3
d_call: TRBD1
j_call: TRBJ2-7
cdr3_nt: TGTGCCATCAGGGACAGGGGGAGTCACGAGCAGTACTTC
cdr3_aa: CAIRDRGSHEQYF

clone_size: -
v_call: TRBV4-2
d_call: TRBD2
j_call: TRBJ2-7
cdr3_nt: TGTGCCAGCAGCCTCGCCATACTAGCGGGAGCTGGGGGGGAGCAGTACTTC
cdr3_aa: CASSLAILAGAGGEQYF

clone_size: few
v_call: TRBV28
d_call: -
j_call: TRBJ1-2
cdr3_nt: TGTGCCAGCAGTTTATACCAGGGGCGAGCTACTAACTATGGCTACACCTTC
cdr3_aa: CASSLYQGRATNYGYTF

clone_size: -
v_call: TRBV5-1
d_call: -
j_call: TRBJ1-1
cdr3_nt: TGCGCCAGCAGCCGGGAAACAGGGTTGAACACTGAAGCTTTCTTT
cdr3_aa: CASSRETGLNTEAFF

clone_size: once
v_call: TRBV5-4
d_call: TRBD1
j_call: TRBJ2-2
cdr3_nt: TGTGCCAGCAGCTTCGCCGGGACAGGGGGTACCGGGGAGCTGTTTTTT
cdr3_aa: CASSFAGTGGTGELFF

clone_size: -
v_call: TRBV9
d_call: TRBD1
j_call: TRBJ1-4
cdr3_nt: TGTGCCAGCAGCGCAGACAGGGGCGGTGAAAAACTGTTTTTT
cdr3_aa: CASSADRGGEKLFF

clone_size: -
v_call: TRBV6-1
d_call: TRBD1
j_call: TRBJ1-1
cdr3_nt: TGTGCCAGCAGTGTCACGGGACAGGGGGCGGACGCTTTCTTT
cdr3_aa: CASSVTGQGADAFF

clone_size: -
v_call: TRBV10-1
d_call: -
j_call: TRBJ2-7
cdr3_nt: TGCGCCAGCAGTGATGGGCAGGCTGGCCACTACGAGCAGTACTTC
cdr3_aa: CASSDGQAGHYEQYF

clone_size: -
v_call: TRBV6-5
d_call: TRBD1
j_call: TRBJ1-4
cdr3_nt: TGTGCCAGCAGCCCCGGGACAGGGGTCGAAAAACTGTTTTTT
cdr3_aa: CASSPGTGVEKLFF

clone_size: -
v_call: TRBV4-3
d_call: -
j_call: TRBJ1-2
cdr3_nt: TGCGCCAGCAGCCAAGATAGGCAGGGTGGCTACACCTTC
cdr3_aa: CASSQDRQGGYTF

clone_size: -
v_call: TRBV19
d_call: TRBD1
j_call: TRBJ1-2
cdr3_nt: TGTGCCAGTAGTCGGGACAGGGGGCGAGAAGGCTACACCTTC
cdr3_aa: CASSRDRGREGYTF

clone_size: -
v_call: TRBV6-6
d_call: -
j_call: TRBJ2-7
cdr3_nt: TGTGCCAGCAGTTCCAACAGGAACGAGCAGTACTTC
cdr3_aa: CASSSNRNEQYF

clone_size: -
v_call: TRBV19
d_call: TRBD2
j_call: TRBJ2-2
cdr3_nt: TGTGCCAGTAGTATAGAGCCCCGGACTAGCGGGAGCGACACCGGGGAGCTGTTTTTT
cdr3_aa: CASSIEPRTSGSDTGELFF

clone_size: -
v_call: TRBV5-1
d_call: -
j_call: TRBJ1-1
cdr3_nt: TGCGCCAGCAGCTTGGACAGCGGGAACACTGAAGCTTTCTTT
cdr3_aa: CASSLDSGNTEAFF

clone_size: -
v_call: TRBV6-1
d_call: -
j_call: TRBJ1-2
cdr3_nt: TGTGCCAGCAGTGAATTACAGTATGGCTACACCTTC
cdr3_aa: CASSELQYGYTF

clone_size: -
v_call: TRBV30
d_call: -
j_call: TRBJ2-3
cdr3_nt: TGTGCCTGGAGGGGTGGCAGGGGTTTCTCCGCAGATACGCAGTATTTT
cdr3_aa: CAWRGGRGFSADTQYF

clone_size: -
v_call: TRBV30
d_call: TRBD2
j_call: TRBJ2-1
cdr3_nt: TGTGCCTGGAGTTTGGCGGGAGGGATTGTGGATGAGCAGTTCTTC
cdr3_aa: CAWSLAGGIVDEQFF

clone_size: -
v_call: TRBV19
d_call: TRBD1
j_call: TRBJ1-5
cdr3_nt: TGTGCCAGTGAGGACAGGTCTCGATATCAGCCCCAGCATTTT
cdr3_aa: CASEDRSRYQPQHF

clone_size: -
v_call: TRBV10-3
d_call: TRBD1
j_call: TRBJ2-3
cdr3_nt: TGTGCCATCAGTAGGGACAGCCCCATCCTGGATACGCAGTATTTT
cdr3_aa: CAISRDSPILDTQYF

clone_size: -
v_call: TRBV19
d_call: -
j_call: TRBJ1-2
cdr3_nt: TGTGCCAGTAGTATCCAGGGTTCTAACTATGGCTACACCTTC
cdr3_aa: CASSIQGSNYGYTF

clone_size: -
v_call: TRBV19
d_call: TRBD1
j_call: TRBJ1-1
cdr3_nt: TGTGCCAGTAGTATGGTAGGGGGCTCGAACACTGAAGCTTTCTTT
cdr3_aa: CASSMVGGSNTEAFF

clone_size: -
v_call: TRBV18
d_call: -
j_call: TRBJ2-1
cdr3_nt: TGTGCCAGCTCACCATACGGGGTAAACTACAATGAGCAGTTCTTC
cdr3_aa: CASSPYGVNYNEQFF

clone_size: -
v_call: TRBV7-2
d_call: -
j_call: TRBJ1-2
cdr3_nt: TGTGCCAGCAGCTTAGCGTCCACAGGGTATGGCTACACCTTC
cdr3_aa: CASSLASTGYGYTF